This T cell receptor (beta chain) appears in the sequencing data of a study of shared clonotypes between healthy human individuals. Study-wide results and caveats: Estimated clonotype richness was generally higher in naive than memory subsets. The sampled material consisted only of blood, and tissue repertoires are likely to differ.

CDR3 length: 15 amino acids. The V and J ends lost 2 bases and 1 base respectively, with 11 bases between them. The V gene's germline CDR1 is SGHAT and CDR2 FQNNGV. As concerns this clone: What it recognizes is unknown.

It was at deep level that the assay was run. Sequencing was performed with immunoSEQ multiplex PCR; in TCRdb, only in-frame clones are kept and a portion is missing. The repertoire includes about 1 million clones, roughly 70% of them detected once, and about 1.5% sits in the top ten. Into CD45RA+ naive and CD45RA-negative memory subsets, the CD4+ cells were split. Source material: memory CD4+ T cells sorted from blood. Sample subset: CD45RA-negative fraction. The chain carries TRBV11-2 and TRBJ2-5; D remains ambiguous. This receptor was obtained from a man younger than 35 in good health. The DNA of the CDR3 is TGTGCCAGCAGCTTAAACGAGGCAATCCAAGAGACCCAGTACTTC. It translates to CASSLNEAIQETQYF.